This TCR beta chain was documented in a study of T cell clones after liver transplantation. Looking at the study overall: TCRbeta sequencing after a pre-transplant mixed lymphocyte reaction identified graft-donor-reactive clones, later tracked in post-transplant blood. Study-wide findings and caveats: Conclusions were preliminary, with small, heterogeneous patient groups.

For this clone: Antigen: not known.

Clones were sequenced by immunoSEQ multiplex PCR, and TCRdb holds only the in-frame ones, with some missing. Of 65,000 to 90,000 clones in the sample, around nine tenths are singletons; the top ten hold 2% to 3%. CDR1 is KGHSH and CDR2 is LQKENI in the germline V gene. V lost 3 bases and J lost 6; bases outside the gene matches: 8. The CDR3 has 15 residues. The clonotype originates from a human donor who received a liver transplant. The chain recombines TRBV18 with TRBJ2-7; TRBD1 aligns across 10 bases. This material consisted of CD4+ T cells from blood, taken before liver transplant. CDR3 region: CASSPLGDRGSEQYF. The CDR3 coding sequence is TGTGCCAGCTCACCCCTGGGGGACAGGGGATCCGAGCAGTACTTC.